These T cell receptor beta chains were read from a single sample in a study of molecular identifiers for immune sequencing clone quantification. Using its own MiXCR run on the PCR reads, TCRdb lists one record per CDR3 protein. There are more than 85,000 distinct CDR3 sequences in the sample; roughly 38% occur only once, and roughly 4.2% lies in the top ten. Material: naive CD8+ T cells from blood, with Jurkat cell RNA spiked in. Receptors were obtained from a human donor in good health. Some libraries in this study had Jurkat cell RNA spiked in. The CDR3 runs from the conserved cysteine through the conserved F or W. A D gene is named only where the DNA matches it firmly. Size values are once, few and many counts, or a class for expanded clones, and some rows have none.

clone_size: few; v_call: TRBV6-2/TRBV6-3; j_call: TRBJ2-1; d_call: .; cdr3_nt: TGTGCCAGCAGTTACGGGGCACTAGACCCAACCTACAATGAGCAGTTCTTC; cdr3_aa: CASSYGALDPTYNEQFF
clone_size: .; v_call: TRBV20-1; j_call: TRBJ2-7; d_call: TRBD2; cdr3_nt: TGCAGTGCTACCCGGACTAGCGTCAACTACGAGCAGTACTTC; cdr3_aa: CSATRTSVNYEQYF
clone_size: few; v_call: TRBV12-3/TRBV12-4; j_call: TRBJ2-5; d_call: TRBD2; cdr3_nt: TGTGCCAGCAGTTTAGCGCTTTTGCGGGAGTACCAAGAGACCCAGTACTTC; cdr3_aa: CASSLALLREYQETQYF
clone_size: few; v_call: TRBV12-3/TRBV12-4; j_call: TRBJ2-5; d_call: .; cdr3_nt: TGTGCCAGCAGTCCCCTTAGCAGTCGTGAGACCCAGTACTTC; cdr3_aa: CASSPLSSRETQYF
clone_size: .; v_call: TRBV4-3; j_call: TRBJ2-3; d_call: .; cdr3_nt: TGCGCCAGCAGCCAGCAACCCACAGCGGAGGGTACAGATACGCAGTATTTT; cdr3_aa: CASSQQPTAEGTDTQYF
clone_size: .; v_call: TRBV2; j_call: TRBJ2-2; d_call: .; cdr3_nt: TGTGCCAGCAGTGAACTTTGGAACACCGGGGAGCTGTTTTTT; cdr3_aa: CASSELWNTGELFF
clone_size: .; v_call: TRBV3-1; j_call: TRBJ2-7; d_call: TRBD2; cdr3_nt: TGTGCCAGCAGCCTAGCGGGAGCCTACGAGCAGTACTTC; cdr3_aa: CASSLAGAYEQYF
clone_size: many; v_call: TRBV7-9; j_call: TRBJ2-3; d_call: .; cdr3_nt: TGTGCCAGCAGGACGGTACTCACAGATACGCAGTATTTT; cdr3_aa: CASRTVLTDTQYF
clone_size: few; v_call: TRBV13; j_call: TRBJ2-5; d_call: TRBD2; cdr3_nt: TGTGCCAGCAGCCTCGGCAGGGCGGGAGTTGAAGAGACCCAGTACTTC; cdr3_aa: CASSLGRAGVEETQYF
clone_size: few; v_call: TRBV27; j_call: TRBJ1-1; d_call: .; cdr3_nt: TGTGCCAGCAGTTTATATGCAACGCGGAACACTGAAGCTTTCTTT; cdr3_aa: CASSLYATRNTEAFF